These T cell receptor beta chains were read from a single sample in a study of shared clonotypes between healthy human individuals. Data came from immunoSEQ multiplex PCR; TCRdb stores just in-frame clones and leaves some out. The sample includes 2 million to 2.5 million clones, about 92% seen only once; the top ten take 0.35% to 0.45%. Sequencing used naive CD4+ T cells from PBMCs. The source of these receptors is a man younger than 35 in good health. Some clones in this sample may be carry-over from other donors' samples. The CDR3 runs from the conserved cysteine through the conserved F or W. A D gene is named only where the DNA matches it firmly. Where a row states a size, it is once, few, many or the class of an expanded clone; other rows omit it.

D gene	CDR3 length	V gene	clone size	J gene	CDR3 DNA	CDR3 protein
-	12	TRBV5-1	-	TRBJ2-1	TGCGCCAGCAGCGTTCTAAACAATGAGCAGTTCTTC	CASSVLNNEQFF
TRBD2	15	TRBV27	-	TRBJ2-1	TGTGCCAGCAGCCGGGGACTAGCGGATGGGAATGAGCAGTTCTTC	CASSRGLADGNEQFF
-	14	TRBV28	-	TRBJ1-1	TGTGCCAGCAGTGACGGGACGGCCTACACTGAAGCTTTCTTT	CASSDGTAYTEAFF
-	15	TRBV7-2	-	TRBJ1-1	TGTGCCAGCAGCTTAGTCAGGGGCGCGTACACTGAAGCTTTCTTT	CASSLVRGAYTEAFF
-	11	TRBV19	-	TRBJ2-2	TGTGCCGCCAGGAACACCGGGGAGCTGTTTTTT	CAARNTGELFF
TRBD2	16	TRBV5-1	-	TRBJ2-7	TGCGCCAGCAGCCGCTTGGATGGGAGGGCCTCGGACGAGCAGTACTTC	CASSRLDGRASDEQYF
-	16	TRBV5-1	-	TRBJ2-6	TGCGCCAGCAGCTTGGCTTCGGGCTCTGGGGCCAACGTCCTGACTTTC	CASSLASGSGANVLTF
-	15	TRBV7-9	once	TRBJ2-7	TGTGCCAGCAGCTTAGGGGCGGGAAGCTCCTACGAGCAGTACTTC	CASSLGAGSSYEQYF
TRBD2	15	TRBV19	-	TRBJ2-7	TGTGCCAGTAGTATTGGGGGGGTCTCGGCCCACGAGCAGTACTTC	CASSIGGVSAHEQYF
TRBD2	16	TRBV7-3	-	TRBJ2-3	TGTGCCAGCAGCTCCCACGGGACTAGCGGCACAGATACGCAGTATTTT	CASSSHGTSGTDTQYF
-	17	TRBV7-2	-	TRBJ1-4	TGTGCCAGCAGCCCGCATCGCCCGGGGCTAACTAATGAAAAACTGTTTTTT	CASSPHRPGLTNEKLFF
-	16	TRBV5-6	-	TRBJ1-5	TGTGCCAGCAGCTTGGTTTCGGGCGTCAGCAATCAGCCCCAGCATTTT	CASSLVSGVSNQPQHF
-	13	TRBV28	few	TRBJ1-2	TGTGCCAGCAGCCGATCGGCCAACTATGGCTACACCTTC	CASSRSANYGYTF
TRBD2	16	TRBV19	once	TRBJ2-1	TGTGCCAGTAGTATCCCCAGGGTAGCGGGAGAAAATGAGCAGTTCTTC	CASSIPRVAGENEQFF
TRBD2	14	TRBV28	-	TRBJ2-5	TGTGCCAGCAGAGGGAGCGGGGTACAAGAGACCCAGTACTTC	CASRGSGVQETQYF
-	14	TRBV11-2	-	TRBJ2-2	TGTGCCAGCAGCTTAGTTTGGTACACCGGGGAGCTGTTTTTT	CASSLVWYTGELFF
TRBD2	15	TRBV5-1	few	TRBJ2-2	TGCGCCAGCAGCTTGGTAGCGGGAGGGACCGGGGAGCTGTTTTTT	CASSLVAGGTGELFF
-	15	TRBV6-5	-	TRBJ2-1	TGTGCCAGCAACAAGGGTGGAGGGAGGTACAATGAGCAGTTCTTC	CASNKGGGRYNEQFF
-	15	TRBV19	once	TRBJ1-5	TGTGCCAGTAGTGACGGACAGATTAGCAATCAGCCCCAGCATTTT	CASSDGQISNQPQHF
-	15	TRBV25-1	-	TRBJ1-4	TGTGCCAGCAGTGAGGGTAGTGCAACTAATGAAAAACTGTTTTTT	CASSEGSATNEKLFF
-	15	TRBV6-5	-	TRBJ2-7	TGTGCCAGCAGTTACCGGCGGGATTCCTCCTACGAGCAGTACTTC	CASSYRRDSSYEQYF
-	16	TRBV5-1	-	TRBJ1-4	TGCGCCAGCAGCCCGGGACCGCTATCAACTAATGAAAAACTGTTTTTT	CASSPGPLSTNEKLFF
TRBD2	17	TRBV12-5	-	TRBJ2-1	TGTGCTAGTGGTTTGGTGATAGCGGGAGGTATCCACAATGAGCAGTTCTTC	CASGLVIAGGIHNEQFF
TRBD1	14	TRBV6-6	-	TRBJ1-1	TGTGCCAGCAGAACGGACAGGGAGGCCACTGAAGCTTTCTTT	CASRTDREATEAFF
TRBD1	15	TRBV28	-	TRBJ2-7	TGTGCCAGCACCGCAGGACAGGCCAATTCCTACGAGCAGTACTTC	CASTAGQANSYEQYF
TRBD1	14	TRBV19	-	TRBJ1-1	TGTGCCAGTACCAGGACAGGGGCGAAGACTGAAGCTTTCTTT	CASTRTGAKTEAFF
TRBD2	16	TRBV10-3	-	TRBJ2-5	TGTGCCATCAGTGATGGAACTAGCGGAGCCCAAGAGACCCAGTACTTC	CAISDGTSGAQETQYF
-	12	TRBV7-9	-	TRBJ2-7	TGTGCCAGCAGCCCAGGGCCGTACGAGCAGTACTTC	CASSPGPYEQYF
-	14	TRBV7-3	-	TRBJ1-1	TGTGCCAGCAGCTTAATGTCATCCGGGACTGAAGCTTTCTTT	CASSLMSSGTEAFF
-	15	TRBV4-1	-	TRBJ2-1	TGCGCCAGCAACCCTTCAGGGAGCTCCTACAATGAGCAGTTCTTC	CASNPSGSSYNEQFF
-	13	TRBV25-1	-	TRBJ2-1	TGTGCCAGCAGTGAAAATCCAGACGATGAGCAGTTCTTC	CASSENPDDEQFF
-	13	TRBV2	-	TRBJ2-2	TGTGCCAGCAGTGAGGAGGTTTCCGGGGAGCTGTTTTTT	CASSEEVSGELFF
-	11	TRBV28	few	TRBJ2-7	TGTGCCAGCAGTTCAGCCTACGAGCAGTACTTC	CASSSAYEQYF
TRBD1	15	TRBV5-1	-	TRBJ1-1	TGCGCCAGCAGCTCGGGGACAGGGTGGTACACTGAAGCTTTCTTT	CASSSGTGWYTEAFF
-	13	TRBV19	-	TRBJ2-7	TGTGCCAGTAGTACGACTAGTTACTACGAGCAGTACTTC	CASSTTSYYEQYF
-	17	TRBV9	-	TRBJ2-2	TGTGCCAGCAGCGGCCCTGACAGGAAGGTTGCCACCGGGGAGCTGTTTTTT	CASSGPDRKVATGELFF
-	15	TRBV15	-	TRBJ1-4	TGTGCCACCCCCCACGGACCCGCAACTAATGAAAAACTGTTTTTT	CATPHGPATNEKLFF
-	15	TRBV4-1	-	TRBJ2-3	TGCGCCAGCAGCCAACAAATACTGGGAGTCCCTACGCAGTATTTT	CASSQQILGVPTQYF
-	15	TRBV6-5	-	TRBJ1-3	TGTGCCAGCAGTTACTCGGGACACGCCGGCAACACCATATATTTT	CASSYSGHAGNTIYF
TRBD1	16	TRBV4-1	-	TRBJ2-5	TGCGCCAGCAGCCAGCGCCCGGACAGGTTACAAGAGACCCAGTACTTC	CASSQRPDRLQETQYF
-	13	TRBV28	-	TRBJ1-3	TGTGCCAGCAGTTTAAGCTCTGGAAACACCATATATTTT	CASSLSSGNTIYF